The 27 T cell receptor beta chains listed next were all sequenced from one sample in a study of STAT3 mutations in large granular lymphocyte leukemia. General study findings and limits: In T-cell large granular lymphocyte leukemia, about half of patients showed multiple immunodominant subclonotypes.

Using immunoSEQ multiplex PCR, the repertoire was profiled, and TCRdb retains in-frame clones only, with some absent. The sample consists of 1,300 or so clones, approximately 2.3% of them appearing once. These receptors' antigens are unknown. The material sequenced was PBMCs. The receptors derive from a human donor with T large granular lymphocyte leukemia. Some clones in this sample may be carry-over from other donors' samples.

This clone has a handful of counts. The gene calls are TRBV29-1 and TRBJ1-2, with 9 bases identical to TRBD1. The CDR3 is 13 amino acids. Germline CDR1 SQVTM, CDR2 ANQGSEA. V dropped 6 bases and J dropped 2; count of bases not matched to a gene: 4. Written as DNA, the CDR3 is TGCAGCGTCTTACAGGGGGCCAACTATGGCTACACCTTC. Translating it yields CSVLQGANYGYTF.

This chain connects TRBV7-9 to TRBJ2-3; tentatively, D is TRBD1 or TRBD2 (6 bases each). The length of the CDR3 is 14 residues. V lost 2 bases and J 2 bases, leaving 8 bases between the germline ends. The germline V gene has CDR1 SEHNR and CDR2 FQNEAQ (reference sequence). DNA for the CDR3: TGTGCCAGCAGCTTAAGGGGGGACACAGATACGCAGTATTTT. Protein sequence: CASSLRGDTDTQYF.

This clone occurred a few times. The V gene is TRBV28, the J gene TRBJ2-3, with TRBD2 identical over 15 bases. V was clipped by 3 bases and J by 3 bases; unmatched bases: 19. The CDR3 is made up of 22 amino acids. CDR1 is MDHEN, CDR2 SYDVKM, per germline. In DNA, the CDR3 is TGTGCCAGCAGTTTCGCCCCGCGGGCCGGGACTAGCGGGAGGCGGGTTACAGATACGCAGTATTTT. This encodes CASSFAPRAGTSGRRVTDTQYF.

The rearrangement uses TRBV29-1 and TRBJ2-3; the match to TRBD2 covers 9 bases. This CDR3 has 13 amino acids. The germline V gene has CDR1 SQVTM and CDR2 ANQGSEA. V shed 8 bases, J shed 4 bases, and the junction held 7 bases outside the gene matches. For the CDR3, the DNA is TGCAGCTTCGCGGGGGGGGGCCCAGATACGCAGTATTTT. Amino acids: CSFAGGGPDTQYF.

The chain is built from TRBV5-4 and TRBJ1-1; D may be TRBD1 (6 bases). From germline, CDR1 is SGHNT and CDR2 YYREEE (reference sequence). V was trimmed by 1 base and J by 3 bases, leaving 13 bases between them. This CDR3 has 15 residues. The chain's CDR3 is CASSLNPEGDTEAFF. CDR3 bases: TGTGCCAGCAGCTTGAATCCGGAGGGGGACACTGAAGCTTTCTTT.

This chain connects TRBV7-9 to TRBJ2-7; TRBD1 agrees at 12 bases. Losses at the gene ends were 7 bases for V and 0 bases for J; bases not matched to a gene: 4. The CDR3 spans 15 residues. CDR1 is SEHNR and CDR2 is FQNEAQ in the germline V gene (reference sequence). The CDR3: CASNAGQGASYEQYF. The CDR3 DNA sequence: TGTGCCAGCAACGCGGGACAGGGGGCCTCCTACGAGCAGTACTTC.

As DNA, the CDR3 is TGTGCCAGCAGCTTGGGTTGGCGGGGGAGCTCCTACGAGCAGTACTTC. Its protein is CASSLGWRGSSYEQYF. The J gene is TRBJ2-7, the V gene TRBV5-4; 7 nucleotides line up with TRBD2. The V segment lost 0 bases and the J segment 0 bases; nucleotides outside the gene matches: 6. Looked up from germline, CDR1 is SGHNT and CDR2 is YYREEE (reference sequence). This CDR3 comprises 16 residues.

This clone is termed large. This chain joins TRBV9 and TRBJ2-3; D is uncertain. Germline-derived CDR1 and CDR2 are SGDLS and YYNGEE. This CDR3 region has 16 residues. The V end lost 0 bases, the J end lost 0 bases, and 11 bases lay between the germline ends. The DNA for the CDR3 is TGTGCCAGCAGCGTAGATAAAGCGATTAGCACAGATACGCAGTATTTT. Encoded protein: CASSVDKAISTDTQYF.

The V call is TRBV18, the J call TRBJ1-1, with D perhaps TRBD1 (5 bases). The CDR3 loop spans 14 amino acids. Trimming took 3 bases from V and 3 from J, leaving 11 bases between them. From germline, CDR1 is KGHSH and CDR2 LQKENI. The CDR3 reads CASSPNTGYTEAFF. CDR3 in DNA: TGTGCCAGCTCACCTAATACAGGCTACACTGAAGCTTTCTTT.

In its sample, this clone was seen a few times. The gene calls are TRBV5-4 and TRBJ2-7; 10 bases map to TRBD1. The CDR3 is made up of 15 amino acids. V shed 0 bases and J 7 bases; nucleotides not matched to a gene: 7. Germline-derived CDR1 and CDR2 are SGHNT and YYREEE (reference sequence). The CDR3 region is CASSLGGTGVREQYF. Written as DNA, the CDR3 is TGTGCCAGCAGCTTGGGGGGGACAGGGGTTCGGGAGCAGTACTTC. Full variable domain (rest looked up from reference TRBV5-4 and TRBJ2-7): ETGVTQSPTHLIKTRGQQVTLRCSSQSGHNTVSWYQQALGQGPQFIFQYYREEENGRGNFPPRFSGLQFPNYSSELNVNALELDDSALYLCASSLGGTGVREQYFGPGTRLTVT.

The genes are TRBV7-2 and TRBJ2-3; unclear D gene. CDR1 and CDR2 from the germline V gene are SGHTA and FQGNSA. V lost 2 bases to trimming and J lost 6 bases, with 9 bases between them. This CDR3 contains 13 residues. The CDR3, as DNA: TGTGCCAGCAGCTTATCCCGGCCGGATACGCAGTATTTT. It codes for CASSLSRPDTQYF. Combining the CDR3 with reference TRBV7-2 and TRBJ2-3 gives the whole variable domain GAGVSQSPSNKVTEKGKDVELRCDPISGHTALYWYRQSLGQGLEFLIYFQGNSAPDKSGLPSDRFSAERTGGSVSTLTIQRTQQEDSAVYLCASSLSRPDTQYFGPGTRLTVL.

The sample holds a few counts of this clone. The CDR3 nucleotides read TGTGCCAGCAGCTTTGGTAGCGGGGTCTCCTACGAGCAGTACTTC. This encodes CASSFGSGVSYEQYF. V and J are TRBV13 and TRBJ2-7, with 8 bases that match TRBD2. Per germline, CDR1 PRHDT and CDR2 FYEKMQ (reference sequence). This CDR3 has 15 residues. The V and J ends lost 3 bases and 0 bases, in that order; junction bases with no gene match: 4.

This clone was detected a few times. This sequence joins TRBV19 and TRBJ1-1; the D is unclear. Per germline, CDR1 LNHDA and CDR2 SQIVND (reference sequence). V lost 3 bases and J 0 bases, leaving 11 bases between the germline ends. The CDR3 extends over 15 amino acids. The CDR3 coding sequence is TGTGCCAGTAGTATGGGCGCCCTTATGAACACTGAAGCTTTCTTT. It specifies CASSMGALMNTEAFF.

V is TRBV7-2 and J is TRBJ1-4, with a weak D call TRBD1 (5 bases). The CDR3 consists of 13 residues. In germline, CDR1 is SGHTA, CDR2 FQGNSA. Trimming took off 2 bases at V and 7 bases at J, with 8 bases between the two ends. Here the CDR3 DNA reads TGTGCCAGCAGCTTACGGGGGGGTGAAAAACTGTTTTTT. It yields the protein CASSLRGGEKLFF.

The chain carries TRBV30 and TRBJ2-7; tentative D call: TRBD1 (5 bases). The CDR3 has 13 residues. Germline loops: CDR1 GTSNPN, CDR2 SVGIG (reference sequence). V was pared by 0 bases and J by 2 bases, with 8 bases between. Written as DNA, the CDR3 is TGTGCCTGGAGTGTACAGGTAACCTACGAGCAGTACTTC. Translating it yields CAWSVQVTYEQYF.

This clone was found a few times. This sequence joins TRBV30 and TRBJ2-1; 10 bases are shared with TRBD1. The germline V gene has CDR1 GTSNPN and CDR2 SVGIG (reference sequence). V lost 2 bases, J lost 8 bases, and 9 bases stayed unmatched. CDR3 length: 15 residues. The CDR3 region is CAWSSRQGANHEQFF. The CDR3 bases are TGTGCCTGGAGTTCACGACAGGGGGCGAACCATGAGCAGTTCTTC.

This clone has more than one count but fewer than ten. The chain combines TRBV30 with TRBJ1-5, with a weak D call TRBD1 (5 bases). The germline gives CDR1 GTSNPN, CDR2 SVGIG (reference sequence). Deletions cut 2 bases from V and 2 bases from J, with 7 bases between. The CDR3 is 13 residues long. CDR3 DNA sequence: TGTGCCTGGAGTCTCAGGGGCAATCAGCCCCAGCATTTT. This gives the protein CAWSLRGNQPQHF. Filled out from reference TRBV30 and TRBJ1-5, the complete variable domain reads SQTIHQWPATLVQPVGSPLSLECTVEGTSNPNLYWYRQAAGRGLQLLFYSVGIGQISSEVPQNLSASRPQDRQFILSSKKLLLSDSGFYLCAWSLRGNQPQHFGDGTRLSIL.

This clone was counted between two and nine times. The chain is built from TRBV30 and TRBJ2-3; D uncertain. Germline V gives CDR1 GTSNPN, CDR2 SVGIG (reference sequence). Trimming left V 2 bases short and J 8 bases short, with 11 bases between. CDR3 length equals 12 residues. Here the CDR3 DNA reads TGTGCCTGGAGTCCCCCAGTGGGTACGCAGTATTTT. Protein: CAWSPPVGTQYF. Full variable domain (remainder filled in from reference TRBV30 and TRBJ2-3): SQTIHQWPATLVQPVGSPLSLECTVEGTSNPNLYWYRQAAGRGLQLLFYSVGIGQISSEVPQNLSASRPQDRQFILSSKKLLLSDSGFYLCAWSPPVGTQYFGPGTRLTVL.

This clone has only a few counts. The rearrangement joins TRBV30 to TRBJ1-1; 11 bases align to TRBD1. The CDR3 length is 15 residues. Per germline, CDR1 GTSNPN and CDR2 SVGIG (reference sequence). V was pared by 2 bases and J by 1 base, with 3 bases of the junction left unmatched. CDR3 residues: CAWSPGQGANTEAFF. The CDR3 nucleotides read TGTGCCTGGAGTCCCGGACAGGGGGCGAACACTGAAGCTTTCTTT.

This chain links TRBV30 with TRBJ2-6, with 8 bases matching TRBD1. The CDR3 runs 17 residues. J was trimmed by 0 bases and V by 4 bases; bases with no gene match: 8. Germline V gene data show CDR1 as GTSNPN and CDR2 as SVGIG (reference sequence). Here the CDR3 reads CAWTSGTGLSGANVLTF. In DNA, the CDR3 is TGTGCCTGGACCTCCGGGACAGGTCTCTCTGGGGCCAACGTCCTGACTTTC.

This clone appeared a few times. This chain uses TRBV6-5 with TRBJ2-1; the D gene could be TRBD1 or TRBD2 (6 bases each). The V gene lost 0 bases and the J gene lost 2 bases, with 11 bases spanning the gap. Germline V gene lookup returns CDR1 MNHEY and CDR2 SVGAGI. This CDR3 has 16 amino acids. CDR3 sequence (DNA): TGTGCCAGCAGTTACTCGATAAGGGGGGCCTACAATGAGCAGTTCTTC. It is translated as CASSYSIRGAYNEQFF.

The CDR3 sequence is CSVGTGSYEQYF. CDR3 in DNA: TGCAGCGTTGGAACAGGGTCCTACGAGCAGTACTTC. The chain is built from TRBV29-1 and TRBJ2-7, with D possibly matching TRBD1 (6 bases). CDR3 length: 12 amino acids. Germline V gene sequence: CDR1 SQVTM, CDR2 ANQGSEA. With 4 bases removed from V and 1 base from J, the gap between germline ends came to 8 bases.

Only a few counts were recorded for this clone. V usage is TRBV27 and J usage is TRBJ1-5; D remains unclear. There are 13 residues in the CDR3. The germline V gene encodes CDR1 MNHEY and CDR2 SMNVEV (reference sequence). V lost 1 base and J lost 7, with 8 bases in between. The CDR3 spells CASSLWGGQPQHF. The CDR3 bases are TGTGCCAGCAGTTTATGGGGTGGCCAGCCCCAGCATTTT.

This clone has a handful of counts. The chain employs TRBV27 and TRBJ2-7; 10 bases map to TRBD2. Germline CDR1 and CDR2: MNHEY and SMNVEV (reference sequence). The CDR3 contains 15 residues. Trimming at V came to 5 bases and at J to 4 bases, leaving 8 bases not matched to a gene. The CDR3 loop reads CASSPGLAAIYEQYF. CDR3 DNA sequence: TGTGCCAGCAGTCCCGGACTAGCGGCGATATACGAGCAGTACTTC.

V and J are TRBV6-6 and TRBJ1-1; tentative D call: TRBD1 (6 bases). V was trimmed by 7 bases and J by 0 bases, leaving 12 bases between them. The CDR3 totals 14 residues. The germline V gene has CDR1 MNHNY and CDR2 SVGAGI (reference sequence). The CDR3 is CASTYGGLNTEAFF. In DNA form, the CDR3 reads TGTGCCAGCACCTACGGGGGGCTGAACACTGAAGCTTTCTTT.

This clone has more than one count but fewer than ten. The rearrangement joins TRBV7-9 to TRBJ1-5, with D unclear. The germline V and J ends were trimmed by 1 base and 0 bases, with 4 bases remaining between them. The V gene's germline CDR1 is SEHNR and CDR2 FQNEAQ (reference sequence). This CDR3 region has 14 residues. CDR3 nucleotides: TGTGCCAGCAGCTTAGGGGTTAGCAATCAGCCCCAGCATTTT. Encoded protein: CASSLGVSNQPQHF.

This clone came up a few times. The chain employs TRBV7-9 and TRBJ1-1, with unresolved D. The CDR3 length is 13 residues. Germline-derived CDR1 and CDR2 are SEHNR and FQNEAQ (reference sequence). The V end lost 2 bases, the J end lost 3 bases, and 7 bases lay between the germline ends. CDR3 coding DNA: TGTGCCAGCAGCTTACTACCTTACACTGAAGCTTTCTTT. This translates into CASSLLPYTEAFF.